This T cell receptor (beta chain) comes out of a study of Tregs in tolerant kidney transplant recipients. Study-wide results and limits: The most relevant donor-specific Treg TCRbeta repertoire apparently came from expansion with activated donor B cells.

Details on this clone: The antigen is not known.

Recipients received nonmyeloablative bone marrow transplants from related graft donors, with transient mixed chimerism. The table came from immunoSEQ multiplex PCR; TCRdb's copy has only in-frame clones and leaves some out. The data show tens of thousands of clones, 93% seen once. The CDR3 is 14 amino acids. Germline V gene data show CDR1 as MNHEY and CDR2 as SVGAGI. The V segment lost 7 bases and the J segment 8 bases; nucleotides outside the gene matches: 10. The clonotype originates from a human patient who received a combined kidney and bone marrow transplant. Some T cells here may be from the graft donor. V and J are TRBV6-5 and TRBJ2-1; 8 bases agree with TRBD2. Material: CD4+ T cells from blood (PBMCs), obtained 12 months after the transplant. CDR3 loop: CASTRGGASDEQFF. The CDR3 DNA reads TGTGCCAGCACCCGGGGGGGGGCGAGCGATGAGCAGTTCTTC.